This TCR beta chain was profiled in a study of T cell responses to AZD1222 COVID-19 vaccine. Study-wide results and caveats: Possibly, clonal diversity was underestimated; donors were largely white British and included more females. Spike-specific TCR depth and breadth grew after two AZD1222 doses. Unmutated variant regions reportedly attract nearly half of all spike-specific TCRs. Researchers report vaccine-associated CD4 TCRs spanning spike, with dominance at 160-218 and 743-854.

Comment on this clone: The antigen remains undetermined.

Profiled with immunoSEQ multiplex PCR; TCRdb holds only in-frame clones, not every one. This sample yields some 150,000 clones, of which 75% to 95% are seen a single time; roughly 3.1% belongs to the top ten. V lost 3 bases and J 8 bases, leaving 14 bases between the germline ends. Germline loops: CDR1 SGHRS, CDR2 YFSETQ. CDR3 length equals 13 residues. This sample comprised peripheral blood, obtained 28 days after the second AZD1222 dose. This TCR derives from an adult who received the AZD1222 COVID-19 vaccine. The rearrangement links TRBV5-1 to TRBJ1-2; D is uncertain. As DNA, the CDR3 is TGCGCCAGCAGCTCGGAACCGGAGGGAGGCTACACCTTC. Amino acid sequence: CASSSEPEGGYTF.